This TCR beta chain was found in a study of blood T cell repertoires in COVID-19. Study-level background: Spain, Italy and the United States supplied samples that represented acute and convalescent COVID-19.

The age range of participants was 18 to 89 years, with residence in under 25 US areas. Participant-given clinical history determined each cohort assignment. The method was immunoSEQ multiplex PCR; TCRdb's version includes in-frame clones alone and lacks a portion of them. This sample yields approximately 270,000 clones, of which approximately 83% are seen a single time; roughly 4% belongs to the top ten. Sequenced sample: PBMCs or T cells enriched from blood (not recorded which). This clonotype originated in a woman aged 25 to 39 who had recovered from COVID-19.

The CDR3 nucleotides read TGTGCCAGCAGCTTAATTTCCCCAAGGGGTGGAAACACCATATATTTT. It translates to CASSLISPRGGNTIYF. The V call is TRBV7-2, the J call TRBJ1-3; tentatively, D is TRBD1 (5 bases). The CDR3 is 16 amino acids. V lost 2 bases and J lost 3, with 14 bases in between. Germline V lookup: CDR1 SGHTA, CDR2 FQGNSA.